This TCR beta chain was documented in a study of control samples from healthy donors and cancer patients. Trimming took off 8 bases at V and 6 bases at J, with 19 bases between the two ends. This CDR3 has 14 amino acids. Germline V CDR1 and CDR2: SGHTA, FQGNSA. The table came from immunoSEQ multiplex PCR; TCRdb's copy has only in-frame clones and leaves some out. Among more than 85,000 clones, 83% were seen once, and the ten largest hold around 13%. The sequencing input was blood. The TCR comes from a woman in her fifties or sixties in good health. The gene calls are TRBV7-2 and TRBJ1-1, with a tentative D call TRBD1 (5 bases). The CDR3 coding sequence is TGTGCCAGCGGGTGGGACCGCTCGGTCGCTGAAGCTTTCTTT. It yields the protein CASGWDRSVAEAFF.